These 15 T cell receptor beta chains share one sample of origin, sequenced in a study of blood T cell repertoires in COVID-19. Assay: immunoSEQ multiplex PCR; the TCRdb copy retains only in-frame clones and omits some. The sample consists of about 230,000 clones, 75% to 85% of them appearing once. Sequenced sample: peripheral blood. These receptor sequences come from a woman aged 50 to 60 with acute or convalescent COVID-19.

The chain carries TRBV2 and TRBJ1-3; D remains ambiguous. CDR3 length equals 15 residues. V lost 6 bases and J 0 bases, leaving 12 bases between the germline ends. Germline lookup yields CDR1 SNHLY and CDR2 FYNNEI. The CDR3 is CASRRGQASGNTIYF. The CDR3 bases are TGTGCCAGCAGGCGAGGGCAGGCCTCTGGAAACACCATATATTTT.

The chain links TRBV11-1 to TRBJ2-7; 9 bases map to TRBD1. CDR1 SGHAT and CDR2 FQDESV come from the germline V gene (reference sequence). The CDR3 contains 15 residues. The V gene end was trimmed by 5 bases and the J gene end by 5 bases; junction bases not matched to a gene: 10. The CDR3 DNA sequence: TGTGCCAGCAGCAGCGGGCCGGACAGGGGACACGAGCAGTACTTC. Protein sequence: CASSSGPDRGHEQYF.

V and J are TRBV19 and TRBJ2-3, with 8 bases lining up with TRBD2. There are 14 residues in the CDR3. V gave up 4 bases and J gave up 2 bases; unmatched junction bases: 2. Germline lookup yields CDR1 LNHDA and CDR2 SQIVND (reference sequence). For the CDR3, the DNA is TGTGCCAGTAGTAAGCGGGGGCCCACAGATACGCAGTATTTT. Its translation: CASSKRGPTDTQYF.

This clone was observed at least ten times. The chain recombines TRBV10-3 with TRBJ2-7, with D possibly TRBD2 on 6 matching bases. With 6 bases removed from V and 0 bases from J, the gap between germline ends came to 9 bases. Germline V CDR1 and CDR2: ENHRY, SYGVKD. The CDR3 has 13 amino acids. CDR3 amino acids: CAIRSSDSYEQYF. The CDR3 region has the DNA TGTGCCATCAGGTCTAGCGACTCCTACGAGCAGTACTTC.

There are a few counts of this clone. The chain has TRBV27 and TRBJ1-2; D perhaps matches TRBD1 (6 bases). The CDR3 sequence is 15 residues long. The V gene's germline CDR1 is MNHEY and CDR2 SMNVEV (reference sequence). V lost 1 base and J lost 1, with 10 bases in between. As DNA, the CDR3 is TGTGCCAGCAGTTTATGGGGGCGAGGTAACTATGGCTACACCTTC. Amino acid sequence: CASSLWGRGNYGYTF.

This chain links TRBV18 with TRBJ1-1, with D uncertain. The CDR3 length is 14 residues. Trimming stripped 6 bases from V and 1 base from J, with 12 bases between. In germline, CDR1 is KGHSH, CDR2 LQKENI. The CDR3 sequence is CASSLQLPNTEAFF. In nucleotides, the CDR3 is TGTGCCAGCTCCCTACAGTTGCCGAACACTGAAGCTTTCTTT.

The rearrangement links TRBV10-3 to TRBJ1-4; a possible D gene is TRBD1 (6 bases). V lost 0 bases, J lost 8 bases, and 13 bases lay in between. The germline gives CDR1 ENHRY, CDR2 SYGVKD. CDR3 length: 15 amino acids. The DNA of the CDR3 is TGTGCCATCAGTGAGTCGTTGGGGGCAGCGGAAAAACTGTTTTTT. Translated, it gives CAISESLGAAEKLFF.

This rearrangement joins TRBV7-8 to TRBJ2-3; D is unresolved. CDR1 is SGHVS and CDR2 is FQNEAQ in the germline V gene. Trimming removed 5 bases from V and 4 bases from J, with 7 bases in between. The CDR3 is made up of 12 amino acids. CDR3 amino acids: CASSPQSDTQYF. The CDR3 DNA is TGTGCCAGCAGCCCGCAGTCAGATACGCAGTATTTT.

The V call is TRBV29-1, the J call TRBJ2-2; maybe TRBD2 (5 bases). The CDR3 runs 13 residues. The germline V gene has CDR1 SQVTM and CDR2 ANQGSEA. The V end lost 2 bases, the J end lost 6 bases, and 10 bases lay between the germline ends. This CDR3 is CSVELEEAGELFF. The CDR3 coding sequence is TGCAGCGTTGAATTAGAGGAGGCCGGGGAGCTGTTTTTT.

The rearrangement links TRBV11-1 to TRBJ1-2; possible D gene TRBD1, 5 bases. The CDR3 is made up of 16 amino acids. CDR1 and CDR2 from the germline V gene are SGHAT and FQDESV (reference sequence). V was pared by 5 bases and J by 2 bases, with 18 bases between. The CDR3 DNA follows: TGTGCCAGCAGCAAGCAAGGGGAATTGGAAAACTATGGCTACACCTTC. As protein: CASSKQGELENYGYTF.

The chain joins TRBV27 to TRBJ2-2, with 7 bases lining up with TRBD2. The trim removed 4 bases at V and 3 bases at J, leaving 5 bases unmatched. The germline V gene has CDR1 MNHEY and CDR2 SMNVEV (reference sequence). The CDR3 covers 15 residues. The DNA of the CDR3 is TGTGCCAGCAGTTGGGGGGGTGAGGACACCGGGGAGCTGTTTTTT. As protein: CASSWGGEDTGELFF.

The CDR3 reads CASTSTGLNTEAFF. The DNA for the CDR3 is TGTGCCAGTACCTCGACAGGGCTGAACACTGAAGCTTTCTTT. The rearrangement links TRBV19 to TRBJ1-1, with 7 nucleotides matching TRBD1. V lost 7 bases, J lost 0 bases, and 5 bases stayed unmatched. The CDR3 loop spans 14 amino acids. Germline V gives CDR1 LNHDA, CDR2 SQIVND (reference sequence).

The gene calls are TRBV10-3 and TRBJ2-3; 10 bases agree with TRBD1. This CDR3 is built from 16 residues. Germline CDR1 reads ENHRY; CDR2 reads SYGVKD. The J segment lost 4 bases and the V segment lost 2 bases, leaving 6 bases of the junction unmatched. The CDR3 spells CAISEAGGQGSDTQYF. The CDR3, as DNA: TGTGCCATCAGTGAGGCTGGGGGACAGGGGTCAGATACGCAGTATTTT.

The chain uses TRBV10-3 and TRBJ1-2, with D possibly being TRBD1 (6 bases). CDR3 length: 11 amino acids. Germline CDR1 reads ENHRY; CDR2 reads SYGVKD. V dropped 11 bases and J dropped 7 bases, with 14 bases sitting between them. This chain's CDR3 is CAVQGRGGYTF. CDR3 DNA: TGTGCCGTCCAGGGCAGGGGTGGCTACACCTTC.

This clone was detected once. V and J are TRBV6-5 and TRBJ1-5; 9 bases are a match to TRBD1. V lost 6 bases to trimming and J lost 5 bases; unmatched junction nucleotides: 5. Germline-derived CDR1 and CDR2 are MNHEY and SVGAGI. The CDR3 consists of 14 residues. CDR3 in amino acids: CASSRGQGYQPQHF. In DNA, the CDR3 is TGTGCCAGCAGCCGGGGACAGGGATATCAGCCCCAGCATTTT.